These 13 T cell receptor beta chains originate from one sample sequenced in a study of T-cell reconstitution after alpha-beta-depleted transplantation in children. Unique molecular identifiers were incorporated when the TCRbeta library was constructed. One entry per CDR3 protein results from TCRdb running MiXCR on the PCR reads. The data contain about 580,000 distinct CDR3 sequences, 20% to 25% of them singletons. Specimen: PBMCs, mostly from graft donor cells, collected 360 days after TCRalphabeta/CD19-depleted stem cell transplant. The origin of the receptors is a boy under two years old who had a stem cell transplant for acute myeloid leukemia, so the T cells may come from the graft donor.

This chain joins TRBV3-1 and TRBJ2-2; D tentatively fits TRBD1 or TRBD2 (7 bases each). This CDR3 comprises 19 residues. V was clipped by 0 bases and J by 6 bases, with 23 bases between them. The V gene's germline CDR1 is LGHDT and CDR2 YNNKEL (reference sequence). In nucleotides, the CDR3 is TGTGCCAGCAGCCAAGATCACCCCGGGGGGACCAGGGGGTCCGGGGAGCTGTTTTTT. Residues: CASSQDHPGGTRGSGELFF.

This clonotype was seen a few times. The chain combines TRBV7-2 with TRBJ2-4; possible D gene TRBD1, 6 bases. The CDR3 is 14 residues long. The V end lost 3 bases, the J end lost 4 bases, and 10 bases lay between the germline ends. Germline loops: CDR1 SGHTA, CDR2 FQGNSA. CDR3 bases: TGTGCCAGCAGCTTCCTTCAGGGGAAAAACATTCAGTACTTC. Its translation is CASSFLQGKNIQYF.

This clonotype was counted only a few times. Its ends do not fully match the called genes, so a read error is possible. The rearrangement joins TRBV20-1 to TRBJ2-5; the D gene is possibly TRBD2 (5 bases). Germline V gene lookup returns CDR1 DFQATT and CDR2 SNEGSKA (reference sequence). The CDR3 spans 17 residues. CDR3 protein: CCAFVVSGYWKRETQYF. CDR3 nucleotide sequence: TGCTGTGCTTTCGTGGTGTCGGGATATTGGAAGCGGGAGACCCAGTACTTC.

The table lists this clonotype with a few counts. The rearrangement joins TRBV7-2 to TRBJ2-1, with a tentative D call TRBD2 (6 bases). Per the germline V gene, CDR1 is SGHTA and CDR2 is FQGNSA. The CDR3 has 16 amino acids. Trimming pared 1 base from V and 2 bases from J, leaving 12 bases between. The CDR3, as DNA: TGTGCCAGCAGCTTAGGTGTGACTAGTACCTACAATGAGCAGTTCTTC. Amino acid sequence: CASSLGVTSTYNEQFF.

The chain couples TRBV19 to TRBJ1-2, with TRBD1 as a possible D gene (5 bases). V was shortened by 5 bases and J by 4 bases, with 14 bases between the two germline ends. Per germline, CDR1 LNHDA and CDR2 SQIVND (reference sequence). The CDR3 covers 14 residues. The CDR3 DNA reads TGTGCCAGTAGTTCATCGACAGTGATCTATGGCTACACCTTC. Amino acid sequence: CASSSSTVIYGYTF.

This clonotype was counted at least ten times. The chain links TRBV12-3 or TRBV12-4 to TRBJ1-4; 8 nucleotides agree with TRBD1. CDR3 length: 14 amino acids. V trimming: 3 bases; J trimming: 7 bases; junction bases outside the gene matches: 4. The CDR3 bases are TGTGCCAGCAGTTTCAGGGGGCTGGGTGAAAAACTGTTTTTT. It translates to CASSFRGLGEKLFF.

V gene TRBV6-2 or TRBV6-3 combines with J gene TRBJ1-1; D gene uncertain. The CDR3 is 13 residues long. Germline-derived CDR1 and CDR2 are MNHEY and SVGEGT. The ends were cut back, 2 bases at V and 11 bases at J, with 15 bases in the middle. CDR3 in amino acids: CASSYRVFSQAFF. CDR3 sequence (DNA): TGTGCCAGCAGTTACCGGGTGTTCAGTCAGGCTTTCTTT.

There are a few counts of this clonotype. The rearrangement joins TRBV4-3 to TRBJ2-5, with 7 nucleotides matching TRBD2. Germline assignment: CDR1 LGHNA and CDR2 YSLEER. V shed 4 bases and J 8 bases; nucleotides not matched to a gene: 10. CDR3 size: 14 residues. The CDR3 is CASSPGLVDRTQYF. In DNA form, the CDR3 reads TGCGCCAGCAGCCCAGGACTAGTGGATCGAACCCAGTACTTC.

This clonotype was counted a few times. This sequence joins TRBV15 and TRBJ1-5; 10 nucleotides align to TRBD1. The germline V gene encodes CDR1 LNHNV and CDR2 YYDKDF (reference sequence). CDR3 length: 16 amino acids. The V segment lost 2 bases and the J segment 6 bases; nucleotides outside the gene matches: 7. The CDR3 is CATSRTGTGVRQPQHF. For the CDR3, the DNA is TGTGCCACCAGCAGAACCGGGACAGGGGTGCGTCAGCCCCAGCATTTT.

The J gene is TRBJ2-7, the V gene TRBV2; D is ambiguous. The length of the CDR3 is 16 residues. V was cut by 8 bases and J by 1 base, with 21 bases left in between. In germline, CDR1 is SNHLY, CDR2 FYNNEI. The CDR3 loop is CASGRGLVVFSYEQYV. The CDR3 DNA reads as TGTGCCAGCGGCAGAGGTCTCGTCGTCTTTTCCTACGAGCAGTACGTC.

The rearrangement uses TRBV7-9 and TRBJ1-2; no clear D. The CDR3 spans 16 residues. Germline CDR1 is SEHNR and CDR2 is FQNEAQ (reference sequence). The germline V and J ends were trimmed by 1 base and 7 bases, with 19 bases remaining between them. As DNA, the CDR3 is TGTGCCAGCAGCTTAGGTGACCAGTACAGATACTTTGGCTACACCTTC. It yields the protein CASSLGDQYRYFGYTF.

The rearrangement joins TRBV7-2 to TRBJ2-1, with a weak D call TRBD2 (5 bases). Trimming took off 8 bases at V and 8 bases at J, with 10 bases between the two ends. The CDR3 sequence is 11 residues long. Germline V gives CDR1 SGHTA, CDR2 FQGNSA. Here the CDR3 reads CASLARDEQFF. The CDR3 bases are TGTGCCAGCCTGGCGCGGGATGAGCAGTTCTTC.

This clonotype occurred a few times. The V and J genes are TRBV5-1 and TRBJ1-2; D ambiguous. Germline CDR1 reads SGHRS; CDR2 reads YFSETQ. Trimming stripped 0 bases from V and 8 bases from J, with 20 bases between. The CDR3 sequence is 16 residues long. CDR3 protein: CASSLDAAASSAGYTF. CDR3 in DNA: TGCGCCAGCAGCTTGGATGCGGCGGCTTCTTCCGCGGGCTACACCTTC. Full variable domain (outside the CDR3, taken from reference TRBV5-1 and TRBJ1-2): KAGVTQTPRYLIKTRGQQVTLSCSPISGHRSVSWYQQTPGQGLQFLFEYFSETQRNKGNFPGRFSGRQFSNSRSEMNVSTLELGDSALYLCASSLDAAASSAGYTFGSGTRLTVV.